A selection of T cell receptor beta chains follows, all from one sample in a study of CD8 T cells in Susac syndrome. TCRdb ran MiXCR on the immunoSEQ multiplex PCR reads and lists one entry per CDR3 protein. This repertoire shows about 150,000 distinct CDR3 sequences, 92% found once; its top ten account for approximately 0.082%. The sequencing input was CD4+ T cells from PBMCs. The source of these receptors is a human donor in good health. The CDR3 runs from the conserved cysteine through the conserved F or W. Each record gives: D gene, clone size, J gene, V gene, CDR3 protein, CDR3 DNA. D genes are given only for firm matches. Expanded clones are given a class, and other clones once, few, many or no size at all.

D gene: NA; clone size: NA; J gene: TRBJ1-6; V gene: TRBV27; CDR3 protein: CASSLPDNSPLHF; CDR3 DNA: TGTGCCAGCAGTCTACCAGATAATTCACCCCTCCACTTT
D gene: NA; clone size: NA; J gene: TRBJ1-3; V gene: TRBV5-1; CDR3 protein: CASSLLPTLPGNTIYF; CDR3 DNA: TGCGCCAGCAGCCTTCTGCCCACTTTACCTGGAAACACCATATATTTT
D gene: NA; clone size: NA; J gene: TRBJ1-2; V gene: TRBV20-1; CDR3 protein: CSARDPPRTASNYGYTF; CDR3 DNA: TGCAGTGCTAGAGATCCCCCCCGCACAGCTTCGAACTATGGCTACACCTTC
D gene: TRBD1; clone size: NA; J gene: TRBJ2-6; V gene: TRBV20-1; CDR3 protein: CSAIPGQGAGANVLTF; CDR3 DNA: TGCAGTGCTATCCCGGGACAGGGGGCTGGGGCCAACGTCCTGACTTTC
D gene: TRBD2; clone size: NA; J gene: TRBJ2-5; V gene: TRBV9; CDR3 protein: CASSVGSGSETQYF; CDR3 DNA: TGTGCCAGCAGCGTAGGTAGCGGGAGCGAGACCCAGTACTTC
D gene: TRBD2; clone size: NA; J gene: TRBJ2-7; V gene: TRBV7-3; CDR3 protein: CASSQAGGLGEQYF; CDR3 DNA: TGTGCCAGCAGCCAAGCGGGAGGGCTGGGGGAGCAGTACTTC
D gene: NA; clone size: NA; J gene: TRBJ2-7; V gene: TRBV5-1; CDR3 protein: CASRSDPQGGDSYEQYF; CDR3 DNA: TGCGCCAGCAGATCCGATCCGCAGGGTGGGGATTCTTACGAGCAGTACTTC
D gene: NA; clone size: NA; J gene: TRBJ1-1; V gene: TRBV20-1; CDR3 protein: CSARDRGGTEAFF; CDR3 DNA: TGCAGTGCTAGAGATAGGGGTGGTACTGAAGCTTTCTTT
D gene: TRBD2; clone size: NA; J gene: TRBJ2-1; V gene: TRBV3-1; CDR3 protein: CASSQGGTSGSNEQFF; CDR3 DNA: TGTGCCAGCAGCCAAGGAGGGACTAGCGGGAGCAATGAGCAGTTCTTC
D gene: TRBD2; clone size: NA; J gene: TRBJ2-5; V gene: TRBV6-5; CDR3 protein: CASSSSGVSLAQYF; CDR3 DNA: TGTGCCAGCAGTTCTAGCGGTGTGAGCTTGGCCCAGTACTTC
D gene: NA; clone size: NA; J gene: TRBJ2-2; V gene: TRBV5-4; CDR3 protein: CASSAGTRNTGELFF; CDR3 DNA: TGTGCCAGCAGCGCTGGGACAAGGAACACCGGGGAGCTGTTTTTT
D gene: NA; clone size: NA; J gene: TRBJ1-3; V gene: TRBV6-5; CDR3 protein: CASRTSGNTIYF; CDR3 DNA: TGTGCCAGCAGGACCTCTGGAAACACCATATATTTT
D gene: NA; clone size: NA; J gene: TRBJ1-5; V gene: TRBV29-1; CDR3 protein: CSVTLPGVYSNQPQHF; CDR3 DNA: TGCAGCGTGACGCTTCCGGGGGTCTATAGCAATCAGCCCCAGCATTTT
D gene: NA; clone size: NA; J gene: TRBJ2-7; V gene: TRBV30; CDR3 protein: CAGQNSSYEQYF; CDR3 DNA: TGTGCCGGACAGAACTCTTCCTACGAGCAGTACTTC
D gene: TRBD2; clone size: NA; J gene: TRBJ2-3; V gene: TRBV3-1; CDR3 protein: CASSLGLAVSTDTQYF; CDR3 DNA: TGTGCCAGCAGCCTTGGACTAGCGGTTAGCACAGATACGCAGTATTTT
D gene: TRBD2; clone size: NA; J gene: TRBJ2-3; V gene: TRBV29-1; CDR3 protein: CSVAPLSGDSTDTQYF; CDR3 DNA: TGCAGCGTTGCCCCTCTTAGCGGGGATAGCACAGATACGCAGTATTTT
D gene: TRBD2; clone size: NA; J gene: TRBJ2-1; V gene: TRBV6-5; CDR3 protein: CASRGLVTVNEQFF; CDR3 DNA: TGTGCCAGCAGGGGACTAGTTACCGTAAATGAGCAGTTCTTC
D gene: TRBD1; clone size: NA; J gene: TRBJ2-5; V gene: TRBV5-6; CDR3 protein: CASSLHRRGRETQYF; CDR3 DNA: TGTGCCAGCAGCTTACACCGCAGGGGGCGGGAGACCCAGTACTTC
D gene: NA; clone size: NA; J gene: TRBJ2-5; V gene: TRBV5-1; CDR3 protein: CASSLEPGWETQYF; CDR3 DNA: TGCGCCAGCAGCTTGGAACCGGGTTGGGAGACCCAGTACTTC
D gene: NA; clone size: NA; J gene: TRBJ1-1; V gene: TRBV18; CDR3 protein: CASSPMEGEAFF; CDR3 DNA: TGTGCCAGCTCCCCCATGGAAGGTGAAGCTTTCTTT
D gene: TRBD1; clone size: NA; J gene: TRBJ2-7; V gene: TRBV5-1; CDR3 protein: CASSSRTGGVGRRSYEQYF; CDR3 DNA: TGCGCCAGCAGCAGCCGGACAGGGGGCGTCGGCAGGCGCTCCTACGAGCAGTACTTC
D gene: TRBD2; clone size: NA; J gene: TRBJ2-2; V gene: TRBV5-1; CDR3 protein: CASSSKERGANTGELFF; CDR3 DNA: TGCGCCAGCAGCTCGAAAGAGCGGGGAGCGAACACCGGGGAGCTGTTTTTT
D gene: TRBD2; clone size: NA; J gene: TRBJ2-5; V gene: TRBV6-5; CDR3 protein: CASIMTSGRKETQYF; CDR3 DNA: TGTGCCAGCATCATGACTAGCGGGAGGAAGGAGACCCAGTACTTC
D gene: NA; clone size: NA; J gene: TRBJ1-2; V gene: TRBV20-1; CDR3 protein: CSASSPLYYGYTF; CDR3 DNA: TGCAGTGCTAGTAGTCCCTTATACTATGGCTACACCTTC
D gene: NA; clone size: NA; J gene: TRBJ2-5; V gene: TRBV7-2; CDR3 protein: CASSLVLGETQYF; CDR3 DNA: TGTGCCAGCAGCTTAGTATTGGGGGAGACCCAGTACTTC
D gene: NA; clone size: NA; J gene: TRBJ1-4; V gene: TRBV3-1; CDR3 protein: CASRHRLATNEKLFF; CDR3 DNA: TGTGCCAGCAGACACAGACTTGCAACTAATGAAAAACTGTTTTTT
D gene: TRBD1; clone size: once; J gene: TRBJ1-6; V gene: TRBV30; CDR3 protein: CAWRDGTGGFNSYNSPLHF; CDR3 DNA: TGTGCCTGGAGAGACGGGACAGGGGGCTTTAACTCCTATAATTCACCCCTCCACTTT
D gene: NA; clone size: NA; J gene: TRBJ2-2; V gene: TRBV6-1; CDR3 protein: CASSEIDGAPGELFF; CDR3 DNA: TGTGCCAGCAGTGAAATTGATGGGGCCCCCGGGGAGCTGTTTTTT
D gene: NA; clone size: NA; J gene: TRBJ1-1; V gene: TRBV11-2; CDR3 protein: CASSSGPFRQTEAFF; CDR3 DNA: TGTGCCAGCAGCTCGGGCCCTTTCAGACAGACTGAAGCTTTCTTT
D gene: NA; clone size: NA; J gene: TRBJ2-1; V gene: TRBV3-1; CDR3 protein: CASSQDSGRYNEQFF; CDR3 DNA: TGTGCCAGCAGCCAAGATTCCGGACGTTACAATGAGCAGTTCTTC
D gene: NA; clone size: once; J gene: TRBJ2-7; V gene: TRBV4-1; CDR3 protein: CASSPFSSYEQYF; CDR3 DNA: TGCGCCAGCAGCCCCTTTAGCAGCTACGAGCAGTACTTC
D gene: NA; clone size: NA; J gene: TRBJ1-5; V gene: TRBV19; CDR3 protein: CASSPIDSNQPQHF; CDR3 DNA: TGTGCCAGTAGCCCTATCGACAGCAATCAGCCCCAGCATTTT
D gene: TRBD1; clone size: NA; J gene: TRBJ1-5; V gene: TRBV7-2; CDR3 protein: CASSLFYATGNQPQHF; CDR3 DNA: TGTGCCAGCAGCTTATTTTACGCGACAGGGAATCAGCCCCAGCATTTT
D gene: NA; clone size: NA; J gene: TRBJ1-5; V gene: TRBV28; CDR3 protein: CASNKSRQPQHF; CDR3 DNA: TGTGCCAGCAACAAAAGTCGTCAGCCCCAGCATTTT
D gene: NA; clone size: NA; J gene: TRBJ2-1; V gene: TRBV28; CDR3 protein: CASTSGAGAHEQFF; CDR3 DNA: TGTGCCAGCACCTCCGGGGCAGGGGCGCATGAGCAGTTCTTC
D gene: TRBD2; clone size: NA; J gene: TRBJ2-2; V gene: TRBV12-3/TRBV12-4; CDR3 protein: CASSLRAGGPTGELFF; CDR3 DNA: TGTGCCAGCAGTCTTCGAGCGGGAGGGCCCACCGGGGAGCTGTTTTTT
D gene: TRBD1; clone size: NA; J gene: TRBJ2-5; V gene: TRBV2; CDR3 protein: CASRRTGGAETQYF; CDR3 DNA: TGTGCCAGCAGGAGGACAGGGGGCGCGGAGACCCAGTACTTC
D gene: NA; clone size: NA; J gene: TRBJ1-1; V gene: TRBV7-8; CDR3 protein: CASSLERAGDTEAFF; CDR3 DNA: TGTGCCAGCAGCTTAGAGAGGGCGGGTGACACTGAAGCTTTCTTT
D gene: NA; clone size: NA; J gene: TRBJ2-2; V gene: TRBV24-1; CDR3 protein: CATSDSGSANTGELFF; CDR3 DNA: TGTGCCACCAGTGACTCCGGGTCAGCGAACACCGGGGAGCTGTTTTTT
D gene: TRBD1; clone size: NA; J gene: TRBJ1-1; V gene: TRBV25-1; CDR3 protein: CASSSGTGFSDTEAFF; CDR3 DNA: TGTGCCAGCAGTTCCGGGACAGGGTTTAGCGACACTGAAGCTTTCTTT
D gene: NA; clone size: NA; J gene: TRBJ2-7; V gene: TRBV6-1; CDR3 protein: CASSELGRVDEQYF; CDR3 DNA: TGTGCCAGCAGTGAACTCGGCAGGGTTGACGAGCAGTACTTC
D gene: NA; clone size: NA; J gene: TRBJ1-4; V gene: TRBV14; CDR3 protein: CASSQDRRGLEGKLFF; CDR3 DNA: TGTGCCAGCAGCCAAGATCGGCGGGGCCTGGAGGGAAAACTGTTTTTT
D gene: TRBD1; clone size: NA; J gene: TRBJ1-4; V gene: TRBV6-1; CDR3 protein: CASRPGTGLEKLFF; CDR3 DNA: TGTGCCAGCAGGCCCGGGACAGGACTTGAAAAACTGTTTTTT
D gene: TRBD1; clone size: NA; J gene: TRBJ1-2; V gene: TRBV29-1; CDR3 protein: CSIGPRGHYGYTF; CDR3 DNA: TGCAGCATAGGGCCCAGGGGGCACTATGGCTACACCTTC
D gene: NA; clone size: NA; J gene: TRBJ2-7; V gene: TRBV4-3; CDR3 protein: CASSQEWRGDSYEQYF; CDR3 DNA: TGCGCCAGCAGCCAAGAATGGAGGGGTGACTCCTACGAGCAGTACTTC
D gene: NA; clone size: NA; J gene: TRBJ2-4; V gene: TRBV5-1; CDR3 protein: CASSLESPNIQYF; CDR3 DNA: TGCGCCAGCAGCTTGGAGTCCCCGAACATTCAGTACTTC
D gene: NA; clone size: NA; J gene: TRBJ1-4; V gene: TRBV29-1; CDR3 protein: CSGGDEKLFF; CDR3 DNA: TGCAGCGGGGGAGATGAAAAACTGTTTTTT
D gene: TRBD1; clone size: NA; J gene: TRBJ2-6; V gene: TRBV28; CDR3 protein: CASSYRDRFSGANVLTF; CDR3 DNA: TGTGCCAGCAGTTACCGGGACAGATTCTCTGGGGCCAACGTCCTGACTTTC
D gene: NA; clone size: NA; J gene: TRBJ1-1; V gene: TRBV20-1; CDR3 protein: CSARRQREAFF; CDR3 DNA: TGCAGTGCTAGAAGACAGCGTGAAGCTTTCTTT
D gene: NA; clone size: NA; J gene: TRBJ2-3; V gene: TRBV11-2; CDR3 protein: CASSPGASAGATQYF; CDR3 DNA: TGTGCCAGCAGCCCCGGGGCTAGCGCCGGAGCTACGCAGTATTTT
D gene: NA; clone size: NA; J gene: TRBJ2-1; V gene: TRBV24-1; CDR3 protein: CATMGRSIEQFF; CDR3 DNA: TGTGCCACCATGGGGAGGAGTATTGAGCAGTTCTTC
D gene: TRBD2; clone size: once; J gene: TRBJ2-3; V gene: TRBV5-1; CDR3 protein: CASSFGGGIDTQYF; CDR3 DNA: TGCGCCAGCAGCTTCGGGGGAGGGATAGATACGCAGTATTTT